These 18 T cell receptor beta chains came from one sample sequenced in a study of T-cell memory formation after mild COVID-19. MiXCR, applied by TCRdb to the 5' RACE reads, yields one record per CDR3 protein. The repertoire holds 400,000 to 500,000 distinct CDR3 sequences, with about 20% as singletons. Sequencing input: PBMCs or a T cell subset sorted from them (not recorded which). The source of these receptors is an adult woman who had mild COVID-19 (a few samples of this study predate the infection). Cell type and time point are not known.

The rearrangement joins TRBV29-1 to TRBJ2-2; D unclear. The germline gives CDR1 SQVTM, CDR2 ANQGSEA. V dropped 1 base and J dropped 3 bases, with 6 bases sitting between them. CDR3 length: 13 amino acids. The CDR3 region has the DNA TGCAGCGTTGAAGGGACCTACACCGGGGAGCTGTTTTTT. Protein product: CSVEGTYTGELFF.

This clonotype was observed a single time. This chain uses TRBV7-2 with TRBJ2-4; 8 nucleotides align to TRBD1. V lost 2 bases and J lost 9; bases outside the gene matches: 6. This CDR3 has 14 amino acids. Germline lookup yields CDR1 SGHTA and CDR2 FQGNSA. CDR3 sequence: CASSLNRGDGIQYF. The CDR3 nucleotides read TGTGCCAGCAGCTTAAACAGGGGGGACGGCATTCAGTACTTC.

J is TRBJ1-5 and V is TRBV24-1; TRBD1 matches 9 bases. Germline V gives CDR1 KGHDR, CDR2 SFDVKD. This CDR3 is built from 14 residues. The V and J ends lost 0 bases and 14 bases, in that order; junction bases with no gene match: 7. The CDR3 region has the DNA TGTGCCACCAGTGATTTGCCGGGGACAGGGCGTAAGCATTTT. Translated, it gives CATSDLPGTGRKHF.

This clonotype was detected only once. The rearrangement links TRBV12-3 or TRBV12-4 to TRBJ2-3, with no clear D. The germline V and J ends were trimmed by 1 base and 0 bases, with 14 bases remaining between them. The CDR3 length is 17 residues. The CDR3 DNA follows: TGTGCCAGCAGTTTAGGTACACCTCACTCTAGCACAGATACGCAGTATTTT. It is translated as CASSLGTPHSSTDTQYF.

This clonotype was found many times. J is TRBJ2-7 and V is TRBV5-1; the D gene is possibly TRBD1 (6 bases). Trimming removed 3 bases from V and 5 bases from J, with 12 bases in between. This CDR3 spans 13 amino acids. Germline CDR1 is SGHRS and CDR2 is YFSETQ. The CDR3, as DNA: TGCGCCAGCAGCTGGGACATAAGGCACGAGCAGTACTTC. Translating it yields CASSWDIRHEQYF.

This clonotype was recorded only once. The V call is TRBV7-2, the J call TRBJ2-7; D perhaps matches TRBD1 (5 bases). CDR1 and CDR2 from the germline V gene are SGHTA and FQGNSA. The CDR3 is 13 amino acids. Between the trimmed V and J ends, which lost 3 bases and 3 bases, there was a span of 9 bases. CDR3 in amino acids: CASSFPGIYEQYF. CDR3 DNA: TGTGCCAGCAGCTTTCCAGGGATCTACGAGCAGTACTTC.

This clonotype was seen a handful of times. The CDR3, as DNA: TGTGCCAGCAGAAAGCCGGGACTAGCGGGAGTGAATACGCAGTATTTT. Residues: CASRKPGLAGVNTQYF. This chain connects TRBV7-2 to TRBJ2-3, with 14 positions matching TRBD2. The J segment lost 7 bases and the V segment lost 6 bases, leaving 9 bases of the junction unmatched. CDR3 size: 16 residues. Germline CDR1 and CDR2: SGHTA and FQGNSA.

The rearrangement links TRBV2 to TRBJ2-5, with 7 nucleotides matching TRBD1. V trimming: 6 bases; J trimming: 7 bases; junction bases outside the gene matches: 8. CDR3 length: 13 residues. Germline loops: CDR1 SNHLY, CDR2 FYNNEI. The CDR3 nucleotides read TGTGCCAGCAGACCGGACAGGCAGGGGACCCAGTACTTC. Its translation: CASRPDRQGTQYF.

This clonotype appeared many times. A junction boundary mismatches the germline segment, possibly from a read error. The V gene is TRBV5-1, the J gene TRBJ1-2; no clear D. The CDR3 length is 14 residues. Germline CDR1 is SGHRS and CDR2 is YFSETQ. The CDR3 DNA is TGTGCCAGCAGTTTATCGACTGGTGGTTATGGCTACACCTTC. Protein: CASSLSTGGYGYTF.

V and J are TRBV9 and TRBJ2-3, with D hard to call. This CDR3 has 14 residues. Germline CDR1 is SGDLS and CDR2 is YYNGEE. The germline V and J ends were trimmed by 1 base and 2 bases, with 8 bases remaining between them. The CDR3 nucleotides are TGTGCCAGCAGCGTACAAGGAAACACAGATACGCAGTATTTT. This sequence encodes CASSVQGNTDTQYF.

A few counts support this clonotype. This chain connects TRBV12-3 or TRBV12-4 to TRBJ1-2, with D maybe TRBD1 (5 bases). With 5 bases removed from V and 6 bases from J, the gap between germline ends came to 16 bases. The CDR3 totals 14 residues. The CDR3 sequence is CASSEPRGGNGYTF. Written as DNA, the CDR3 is TGTGCCAGCAGTGAACCCCGGGGGGGGAATGGCTACACCTTC.

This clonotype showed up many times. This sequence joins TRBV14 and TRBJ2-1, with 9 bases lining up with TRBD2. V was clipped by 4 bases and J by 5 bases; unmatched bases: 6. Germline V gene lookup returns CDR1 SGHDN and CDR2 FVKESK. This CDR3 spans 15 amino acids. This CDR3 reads CASSLLAGVHNEQFF. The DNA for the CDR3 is TGTGCCAGCAGCCTGTTAGCGGGAGTCCACAATGAGCAGTTCTTC.

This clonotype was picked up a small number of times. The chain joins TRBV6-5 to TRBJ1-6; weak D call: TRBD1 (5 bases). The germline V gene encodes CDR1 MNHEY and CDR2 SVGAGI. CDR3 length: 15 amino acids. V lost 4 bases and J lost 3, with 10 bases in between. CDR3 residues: CASSFDSYYNSPLHF. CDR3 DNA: TGTGCCAGCAGTTTCGACAGTTACTATAATTCACCCCTCCACTTT.

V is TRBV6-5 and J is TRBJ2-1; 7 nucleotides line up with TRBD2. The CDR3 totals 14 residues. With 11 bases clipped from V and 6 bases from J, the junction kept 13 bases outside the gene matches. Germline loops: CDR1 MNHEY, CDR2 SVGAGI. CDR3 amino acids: CAGGGRTAGNEQFF. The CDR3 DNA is TGTGCCGGGGGGGGGAGGACGGCGGGCAATGAGCAGTTCTTC.

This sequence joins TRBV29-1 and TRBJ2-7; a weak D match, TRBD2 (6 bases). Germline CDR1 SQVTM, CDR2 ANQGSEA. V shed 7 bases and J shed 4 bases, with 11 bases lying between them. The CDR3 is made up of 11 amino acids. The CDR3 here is CSGGTEYEQYF. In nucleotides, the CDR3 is TGCAGCGGTGGGACTGAGTACGAGCAGTACTTC.

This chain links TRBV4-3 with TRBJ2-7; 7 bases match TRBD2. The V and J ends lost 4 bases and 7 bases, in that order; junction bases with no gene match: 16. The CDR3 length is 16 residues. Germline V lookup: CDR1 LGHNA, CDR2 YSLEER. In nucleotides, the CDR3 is TGCGCCAGCAGCCTAAGTTCCGGACTAGGGTCTCGGGAGCAGTACTTC. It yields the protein CASSLSSGLGSREQYF.

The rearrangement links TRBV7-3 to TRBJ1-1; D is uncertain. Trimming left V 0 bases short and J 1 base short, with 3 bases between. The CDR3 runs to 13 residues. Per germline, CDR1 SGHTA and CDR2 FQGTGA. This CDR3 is CASSLTWNTEAFF. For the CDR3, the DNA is TGTGCCAGCAGCTTAACGTGGAACACTGAAGCTTTCTTT.

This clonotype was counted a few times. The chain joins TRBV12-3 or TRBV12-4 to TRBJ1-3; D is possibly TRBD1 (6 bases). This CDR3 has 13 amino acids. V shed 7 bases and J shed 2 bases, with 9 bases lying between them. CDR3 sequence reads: CASIRTAGNTIYF. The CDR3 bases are TGTGCCAGCATTAGGACAGCTGGAAACACCATATATTTT.